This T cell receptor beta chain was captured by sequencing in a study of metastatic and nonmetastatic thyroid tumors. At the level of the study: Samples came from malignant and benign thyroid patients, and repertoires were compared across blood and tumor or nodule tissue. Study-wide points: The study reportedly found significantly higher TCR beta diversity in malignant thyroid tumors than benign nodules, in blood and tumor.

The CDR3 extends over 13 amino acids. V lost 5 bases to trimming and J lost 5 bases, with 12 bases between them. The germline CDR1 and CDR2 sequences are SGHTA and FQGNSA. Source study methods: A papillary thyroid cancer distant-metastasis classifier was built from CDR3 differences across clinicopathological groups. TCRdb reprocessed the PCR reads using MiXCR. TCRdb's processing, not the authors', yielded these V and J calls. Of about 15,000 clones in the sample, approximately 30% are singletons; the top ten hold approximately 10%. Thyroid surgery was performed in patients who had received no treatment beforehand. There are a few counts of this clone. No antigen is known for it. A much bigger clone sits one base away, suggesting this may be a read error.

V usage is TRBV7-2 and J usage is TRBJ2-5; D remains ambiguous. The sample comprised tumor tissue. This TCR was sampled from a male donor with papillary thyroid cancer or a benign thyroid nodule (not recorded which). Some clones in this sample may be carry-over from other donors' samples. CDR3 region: CASSQRAFETQYF. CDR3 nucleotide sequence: TGTGCCAGCAGCCAACGGGCCTTCGAGACCCAGTACTTC. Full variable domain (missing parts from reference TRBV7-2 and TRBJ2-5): GAGVSQSPSNKVTEKGKDVELRCDPISGHTALYWYRQSLGQGLEFLIYFQGNSAPDKSGLPSDRFSAERTGGSVSTLTIQRTQQEDSAVYLCASSQRAFETQYFGPGTRLLVL.